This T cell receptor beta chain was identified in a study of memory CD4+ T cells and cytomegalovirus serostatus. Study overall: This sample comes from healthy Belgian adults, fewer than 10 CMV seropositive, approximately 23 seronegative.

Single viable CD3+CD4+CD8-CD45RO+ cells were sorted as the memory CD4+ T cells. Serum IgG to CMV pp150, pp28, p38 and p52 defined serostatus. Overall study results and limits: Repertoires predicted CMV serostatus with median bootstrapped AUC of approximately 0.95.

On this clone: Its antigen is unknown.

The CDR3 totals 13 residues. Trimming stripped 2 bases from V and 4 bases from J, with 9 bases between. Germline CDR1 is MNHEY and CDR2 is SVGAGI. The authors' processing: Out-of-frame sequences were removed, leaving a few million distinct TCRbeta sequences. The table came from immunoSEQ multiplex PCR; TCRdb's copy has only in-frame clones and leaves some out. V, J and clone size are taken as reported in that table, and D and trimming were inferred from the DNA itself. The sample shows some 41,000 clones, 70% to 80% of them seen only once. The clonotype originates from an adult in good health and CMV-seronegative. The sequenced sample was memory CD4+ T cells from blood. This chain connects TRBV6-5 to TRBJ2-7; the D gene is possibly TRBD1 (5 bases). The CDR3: CASSYKDSYEQYF. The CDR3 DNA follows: TGTGCCAGCAGTTACAAAGACAGTTACGAGCAGTACTTC.